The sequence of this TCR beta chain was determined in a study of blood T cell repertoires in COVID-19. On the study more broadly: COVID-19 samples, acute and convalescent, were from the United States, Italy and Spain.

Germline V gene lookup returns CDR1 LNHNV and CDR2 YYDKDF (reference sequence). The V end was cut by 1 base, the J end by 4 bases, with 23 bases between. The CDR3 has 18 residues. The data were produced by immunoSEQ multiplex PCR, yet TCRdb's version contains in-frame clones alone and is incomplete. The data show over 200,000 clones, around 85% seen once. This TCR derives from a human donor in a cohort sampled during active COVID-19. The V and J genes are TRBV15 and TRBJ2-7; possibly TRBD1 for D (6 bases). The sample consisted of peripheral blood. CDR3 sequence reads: CATSRAFLSTGLQYEQYF. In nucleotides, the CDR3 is TGTGCCACCAGCAGAGCCTTTCTCTCAACAGGGCTGCAGTACGAGCAGTACTTC.